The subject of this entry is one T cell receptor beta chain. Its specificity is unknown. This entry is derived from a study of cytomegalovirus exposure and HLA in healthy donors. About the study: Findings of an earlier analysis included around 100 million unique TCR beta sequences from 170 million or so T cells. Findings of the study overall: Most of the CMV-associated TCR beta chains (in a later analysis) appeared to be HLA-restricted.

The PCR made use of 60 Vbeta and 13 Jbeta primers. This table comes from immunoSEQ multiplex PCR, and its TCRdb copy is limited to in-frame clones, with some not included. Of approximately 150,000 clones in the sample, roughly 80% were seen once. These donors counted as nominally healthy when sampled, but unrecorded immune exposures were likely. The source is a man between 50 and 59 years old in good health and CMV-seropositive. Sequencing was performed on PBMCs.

CDR3 nucleotides: TGTGCCAGCACCCTCGGCGGGGAGCGGCAGCCCCAGCATTTT. Protein: CASTLGGERQPQHF. The J gene is TRBJ1-5, the V gene TRBV28; no clear D. Germline V CDR1 and CDR2: MDHEN, SYDVKM. The CDR3 contains 14 residues. V was trimmed by 7 bases and J by 7 bases, leaving 17 bases between them. The entire variable domain, with the rest obtained from reference TRBV28 and TRBJ1-5, is as follows: DVKVTQSSRYLVKRTGEKVFLECVQDMDHENMFWYRQDPGLGLRLIYFSYDVKMKEKGDIPEGYSVSREKKERFSLILESASTNQTSMYLCASTLGGERQPQHFGDGTRLSIL.